Each of the 30 T cell receptor beta chains below was sequenced from the same sample in a study of CD8 T cells in ankylosing spondylitis. TCRdb used MiXCR to reprocess the 5' RACE reads, holding one entry per CDR3 protein. The sample lists 150,000 to 200,000 distinct CDR3 sequences, around a third occurring once. The sample consisted of synovial fluid, either unsorted or a sorted T cell fraction (not recorded which). The receptors derive from a male donor with ankylosing spondylitis.

This clonotype was observed many times. The rearrangement links TRBV12-3 or TRBV12-4 to TRBJ1-5; D is unclear. The CDR3 extends over 14 amino acids. V gave up 3 bases and J gave up 7 bases, with 13 bases separating them. Written as DNA, the CDR3 is TGTGCCAGCAGTTTCGGGTCCGAAGGACAGCCCCAGCATTTT. Translation: CASSFGSEGQPQHF.

The sample holds a few counts of this clonotype. This chain joins TRBV2 and TRBJ2-3, with 10 bases matching TRBD2. The CDR3 is 16 residues long. The V gene end was trimmed by 7 bases and the J gene end by 4 bases; junction bases not matched to a gene: 11. Germline V gene data show CDR1 as SNHLY and CDR2 as FYNNEI. CDR3 amino acids: CASILTSGKFADTQYF. As DNA, the CDR3 is TGTGCCAGCATTTTAACTAGCGGGAAATTTGCAGATACGCAGTATTTT. Filled out from reference TRBV2 and TRBJ2-3, the complete variable domain reads EPEVTQTPSHQVTQMGQEVILRCVPISNHLYFYWYRQILGQKVEFLVSFYNNEISEKSEIFDDQFSVERPDGSNFTLKIRSTKLEDSAMYFCASILTSGKFADTQYFGPGTRLTVL.

The gene calls are TRBV6-5 and TRBJ2-6; D may be TRBD2 (6 bases). This CDR3 comprises 15 residues. Germline V gives CDR1 MNHEY, CDR2 SVGAGI. Deletions cut 2 bases from V and 4 bases from J, with 9 bases between. The CDR3 reads CASSYGGSGANVLTF. The CDR3 nucleotides are TGTGCCAGCAGTTACGGGGGGTCCGGGGCCAACGTCCTGACTTTC.

This sequence joins TRBV15 and TRBJ1-1; D is ambiguous. The V and J ends lost 3 bases and 5 bases respectively, with 16 bases between them. This CDR3 has 15 residues. CDR1 is LNHNV, CDR2 YYDKDF, per germline (reference sequence). The CDR3 here is CATSRPLGDLTEAFF. The DNA for the CDR3 is TGTGCCACCAGCAGGCCCCTTGGGGATTTAACTGAAGCTTTCTTT.

A few counts support this clonotype. The chain joins TRBV20-1 to TRBJ1-6, with 7 bases aligning to TRBD1. Germline V lookup: CDR1 DFQATT, CDR2 SNEGSKA (reference sequence). Trimming at V came to 2 bases and at J to 6 bases, leaving 7 bases not matched to a gene. The CDR3 runs to 15 residues. The CDR3 sequence: CSARSQGGGNSPLHF. CDR3 DNA: TGCAGTGCTAGAAGTCAGGGGGGTGGTAATTCACCCCTCCACTTT.

The chain combines TRBV12-3 or TRBV12-4 with TRBJ2-1, with no clear D. V was shortened by 3 bases and J by 6 bases, with 12 bases between the two germline ends. The CDR3 totals 14 residues. The CDR3 coding sequence is TGTGCCAGCAGTTTTAAAGTTGTTAGCAATGAGCAGTTCTTC. It specifies CASSFKVVSNEQFF.

Only a few counts were recorded for this clonotype. This chain joins TRBV5-1 and TRBJ2-1; maybe TRBD1 (5 bases). The CDR3 runs 14 residues. The germline CDR1 and CDR2 sequences are SGHRS and YFSETQ. V was trimmed by 4 bases and J by 2 bases, leaving 10 bases between them. The CDR3 DNA follows: TGCGCCAGCAGCCAGGACAAGGCCTACAATGAGCAGTTCTTC. Its translation: CASSQDKAYNEQFF. Full variable domain (missing parts from reference TRBV5-1 and TRBJ2-1): KAGVTQTPRYLIKTRGQQVTLSCSPISGHRSVSWYQQTPGQGLQFLFEYFSETQRNKGNFPGRFSGRQFSNSRSEMNVSTLELGDSALYLCASSQDKAYNEQFFGPGTRLTVL.

The chain is built from TRBV18 and TRBJ2-3, with D uncertain. Trimming cost V 1 base and J 2 bases, with 10 bases left between them. Germline lookup yields CDR1 KGHSH and CDR2 LQKENI. This CDR3 has 15 amino acids. The CDR3: CASSPLTPPTDTQYF. CDR3 DNA: TGTGCCAGCTCACCACTAACGCCGCCCACAGATACGCAGTATTTT.

The J gene is TRBJ1-1, the V gene TRBV12-3 or TRBV12-4, with a weak D call TRBD1 (5 bases). V lost 3 bases and J 5 bases, leaving 16 bases between the germline ends. The CDR3 is made up of 15 amino acids. The CDR3: CASSLYPGSRTEAFF. DNA for the CDR3: TGTGCCAGCAGTTTGTACCCAGGGTCGAGGACTGAAGCTTTCTTT.

The J gene is TRBJ1-2, the V gene TRBV7-9; D perhaps matches TRBD1 (6 bases). V gave up 1 base and J gave up 7 bases, with 10 bases separating them. The CDR3 has 13 amino acids. Per germline, CDR1 SEHNR and CDR2 FQNEAQ (reference sequence). CDR3 nucleotides: TGTGCCAGCAGCTTAGACAGGGTGGCTGGCTACACCTTC. This translates into CASSLDRVAGYTF.

The chain has TRBV12-3 or TRBV12-4 and TRBJ2-1; 10 nucleotides match TRBD2. This CDR3 has 15 residues. V dropped 7 bases and J dropped 7; count of bases not matched to a gene: 10. The CDR3 spells CASTAGTSAQNEQFF. CDR3 DNA: TGTGCCAGCACCGCCGGGACTAGCGCCCAAAATGAGCAGTTCTTC.

This sequence joins TRBV6-2 or TRBV6-3 and TRBJ1-5; D is unclear. The CDR3 is 14 residues long. Germline V gene sequence: CDR1 MNHEY, CDR2 SVGEGT. V lost 4 bases and J lost 4, with 11 bases in between. The CDR3, as DNA: TGTGCCAGCAGTTGGGCCGGAGGGAATCAGCCCCAGCATTTT. This encodes CASSWAGGNQPQHF.

This clonotype occurred a few times. The chain joins TRBV9 to TRBJ2-1; 9 nucleotides match TRBD2. CDR3 length: 15 amino acids. Germline CDR1 SGDLS, CDR2 YYNGEE. Trimming took 4 bases from V and 9 from J; bases not matched to a gene: 11. The CDR3, as DNA: TGTGCCAGCAGCCTACGGACTAGCGCTGACGGTGAGCAGTTCTTC. Its translation: CASSLRTSADGEQFF.

This rearrangement joins TRBV6-5 to TRBJ1-1; the D is unclear. The CDR3 loop spans 13 amino acids. Trimming shortened V by 2 bases and J by 0 bases, and 4 bases separated the two germline ends. The germline V gene encodes CDR1 MNHEY and CDR2 SVGAGI. DNA for the CDR3: TGTGCCAGCAGTTACCAACTGAACACTGAAGCTTTCTTT. This sequence encodes CASSYQLNTEAFF.

The chain uses TRBV20-1 and TRBJ2-3, with 7 bases fitting TRBD2. The CDR3 extends over 13 amino acids. Germline lookup yields CDR1 DFQATT and CDR2 SNEGSKA (reference sequence). V was clipped by 6 bases and J by 2 bases; unmatched bases: 5. The CDR3 region is CSALAATTDTQYF. DNA of the CDR3: TGCAGTGCCCTAGCGGCGACCACAGATACGCAGTATTTT.

This clonotype turned up a few times. This sequence joins TRBV11-2 and TRBJ2-2, with 8 bases matching TRBD1. The CDR3 consists of 15 residues. Germline V lookup: CDR1 SGHAT, CDR2 FQNNGV. V was clipped by 5 bases and J by 5 bases; unmatched bases: 7. The CDR3: CASSPQRQGTGELFF. CDR3 nucleotide sequence: TGTGCCAGCAGCCCCCAGCGACAGGGGACCGGGGAGCTGTTTTTT.

This clonotype was seen a handful of times. The chain combines TRBV12-3 or TRBV12-4 with TRBJ2-7, with 8 bases fitting TRBD2. The CDR3 is 15 amino acids. With 2 bases clipped from V and 4 bases from J, the junction kept 7 bases outside the gene matches. The CDR3 DNA reads as TGTGCCAGCAGTTTATGGGGCGGGGGGCCTTACGAGCAGTACTTC. It specifies CASSLWGGGPYEQYF.

The chain links TRBV4-2 to TRBJ2-1; TRBD1 aligns across 10 bases. Germline CDR1 LGHNA, CDR2 YNFKEQ. This CDR3 has 16 amino acids. Trimming took 4 bases from V and 6 from J; bases not matched to a gene: 9. CDR3 coding DNA: TGTGCCAGCAGCCCCCGTCGGACAGGGGGGGGCAATGAGCAGTTCTTC. This sequence encodes CASSPRRTGGGNEQFF.

This clonotype was counted many times. The chain combines TRBV10-2 with TRBJ1-1; possibly TRBD1 for D (5 bases). The germline V gene has CDR1 WSHSY and CDR2 SAAADI. Trimming removed 4 bases from V and 3 bases from J, with 9 bases in between. CDR3 length: 13 residues. DNA of the CDR3: TGCGCCAGCAGTGCTTCAGGGTACACTGAAGCTTTCTTT. It is translated as CASSASGYTEAFF.

The table lists this clonotype with a few counts. This chain connects TRBV29-1 to TRBJ2-7; unclear D gene. There are 10 residues in the CDR3. V dropped 5 bases and J dropped 9 bases, with 11 bases sitting between them. Germline CDR1 is SQVTM and CDR2 is ANQGSEA. CDR3 nucleotides: TGCAGCGTTCTCGACCGGGCGCAGTACTTC. This translates into CSVLDRAQYF.

This chain joins TRBV3-1 and TRBJ2-5; D is unclear. Germline-derived CDR1 and CDR2 are LGHDT and YNNKEL (reference sequence). V was clipped by 0 bases and J by 6 bases, with 5 bases between them. The CDR3 loop spans 12 amino acids. The CDR3 nucleotides are TGTGCCAGCAGCCAAGAAAGGAAGACCCAGTACTTC. Its translation is CASSQERKTQYF.

This clonotype was counted at least ten times. The chain employs TRBV12-3 or TRBV12-4 and TRBJ1-6; D is uncertain. This CDR3 region has 18 residues. Trimming took off 6 bases at V and 1 base at J, with 19 bases between the two ends. DNA of the CDR3: TGTGCCAGCAGCCCCCGACGAGGGAGAGAATCCTATAATTCACCCCTCCACTTT. Translated: CASSPRRGRESYNSPLHF.

This clonotype was seen a handful of times. CDR3 DNA sequence: TGCAGTGCGACAGGGGTCCTGAGCTCCTACGAGCAGTACTTC. This sequence encodes CSATGVLSSYEQYF. The chain couples TRBV20-1 to TRBJ2-7; TRBD1 matches 8 bases. Unmatched junction bases numbered 7, after V lost 6 bases and J lost 0 bases. Germline V gene sequence: CDR1 DFQATT, CDR2 SNEGSKA (reference sequence). The CDR3 is 14 residues long.

This clonotype was observed many times. The chain is built from TRBV10-3 and TRBJ1-3; D is undetermined. Between the trimmed V and J ends, which lost 3 bases and 0 bases, there was a span of 12 bases. This CDR3 has 16 amino acids. The germline CDR1 and CDR2 sequences are ENHRY and SYGVKD. The CDR3: CAISEGRAGSGNTIYF. CDR3 nucleotide sequence: TGTGCCATCAGTGAAGGCAGAGCAGGCTCTGGAAACACCATATATTTT.

The CDR3 bases are TGTGCCAGCAGTGGACAGATGTATCAGCCCCAGCATTTT. Protein: CASSGQMYQPQHF. This chain joins TRBV6-1 and TRBJ1-5, with D possibly matching TRBD1 (5 bases). In germline, CDR1 is MNHNS, CDR2 SASEGT. Trimming stripped 4 bases from V and 5 bases from J, with 9 bases between. This CDR3 has 13 residues.

This rearrangement joins TRBV11-3 to TRBJ2-5; unclear D gene. Germline V lookup: CDR1 SGHNT, CDR2 YENEEA. The CDR3 has 12 amino acids. Trimming stripped 5 bases from V and 6 bases from J, with 10 bases between. CDR3 residues: CASSGDGKTQYF. CDR3 DNA sequence: TGTGCCAGCAGCGGAGATGGGAAGACCCAGTACTTC.

This clonotype was seen a handful of times. The chain links TRBV6-1 to TRBJ1-5, with a tentative D call TRBD1 (5 bases). The CDR3 loop spans 14 amino acids. V was trimmed by 6 bases and J by 5 bases, leaving 14 bases between them. The germline V gene has CDR1 MNHNS and CDR2 SASEGT. The CDR3 spells CASRGPGSYQPQHF. The CDR3 nucleotides are TGTGCCAGCAGGGGGCCGGGGTCGTATCAGCCCCAGCATTTT.

This clonotype has more than one count but fewer than ten. The gene calls are TRBV6-1 and TRBJ2-3; possibly TRBD2 for D (6 bases). Trimming shortened V by 8 bases and J by 6 bases, and 21 bases separated the two germline ends. The germline gives CDR1 MNHNS, CDR2 SASEGT. The CDR3 spans 15 residues. The CDR3 coding sequence is TGTGCCAGCTCCCGGCAGGGACTGGAGGGGGATACGCAGTATTTT. It codes for CASSRQGLEGDTQYF.

This clonotype came up a few times. The rearrangement links TRBV5-6 to TRBJ1-5; 7 bases agree with TRBD1. This CDR3 spans 16 amino acids. Germline trimming cut 3 bases from V and 2 bases from J; bases unmatched to any gene: 8. Germline CDR1 reads SGHDT; CDR2 reads YYEEEE. The CDR3 DNA reads TGTGCCAGCAGCTCATCCGACAGGGTCGGCAATCAGCCCCAGCATTTT. Amino acids: CASSSSDRVGNQPQHF.

This clonotype was detected a few times. V and J are TRBV9 and TRBJ2-3, with D unclear. The V and J ends lost 3 bases and 0 bases respectively, with 8 bases between them. The CDR3 totals 14 residues. The V gene's germline CDR1 is SGDLS and CDR2 YYNGEE. DNA for the CDR3: TGTGCCAGCAGCGCCCTGGAGAGCACAGATACGCAGTATTTT. This sequence encodes CASSALESTDTQYF. Together with reference TRBV9 and TRBJ2-3, the CDR3 gives the full variable domain: DSGVTQTPKHLITATGQRVTLRCSPRSGDLSVYWYQQSLDQGLQFLIQYYNGEERAKGNILERFSAQQFPDLHSELNLSSLELGDSALYFCASSALESTDTQYFGPGTRLTVL.